These 17 T cell receptor beta chains were all obtained from the same sample, sequenced in a study of blood T cell repertoires in COVID-19. The method was immunoSEQ multiplex PCR; TCRdb's version includes in-frame clones alone and lacks a portion of them. Of 70,000 or so clones detected, 76% appear once; the ten largest clones hold more than 12%. The sample was peripheral blood. The receptors come from a man aged 55 to 70 with COVID-19, enrolled during active disease.

In its sample, this clone was seen a few times. V usage is TRBV6-5 and J usage is TRBJ2-5, with D maybe TRBD2 (6 bases). The CDR3 length is 15 residues. Trimming cost V 7 bases and J 5 bases, with 20 bases left between them. Germline V CDR1 and CDR2: MNHEY, SVGAGI. The CDR3 here is CASTAGAGWGETQYF. In DNA, the CDR3 is TGTGCCAGCACTGCGGGCGCGGGGTGGGGGGAGACCCAGTACTTC.

J is TRBJ2-4 and V is TRBV19; 9 bases are a match to TRBD2. Germline V gene lookup returns CDR1 LNHDA and CDR2 SQIVND (reference sequence). The CDR3 consists of 15 residues. V shed 5 bases and J 5 bases; nucleotides not matched to a gene: 7. The CDR3 DNA is TGTGCCAGTAGTCCCTTAGCGGGGGACGAAAACATTCAGTACTTC. It encodes CASSPLAGDENIQYF.

V and J are TRBV19 and TRBJ2-3, with D maybe TRBD2 (5 bases). Trimming pared 5 bases from V and 7 bases from J, leaving 10 bases between. Germline CDR1 and CDR2: LNHDA and SQIVND (reference sequence). The length of the CDR3 is 12 residues. CDR3 sequence: CASSARENTQYF. As DNA, the CDR3 is TGTGCCAGTAGTGCCCGGGAAAATACGCAGTATTTT.

The rearrangement joins TRBV28 to TRBJ1-4; 8 bases agree with TRBD1. V gave up 2 bases and J gave up 7 bases; unmatched junction bases: 3. The CDR3 runs to 14 residues. CDR1 and CDR2 (germline): MDHEN, SYDVKM. The CDR3 DNA sequence: TGTGCCAGCAGTTTAACAGGGGGAGGTGAAAAACTGTTTTTT. The encoded protein is CASSLTGGGEKLFF.

A word on this clone: A read error may account for a junction end that differs from germline. V and J are TRBV4-1 and TRBJ1-1; maybe TRBD1 (5 bases). The CDR3 has 13 residues. Germline V gene lookup returns CDR1 MGHRA and CDR2 YSYEKL. CDR3 DNA: TGCGCCAGCAGACAAGGACAGAACACTGAAGCTTTCTTT. The encoded protein is CASRQGQNTEAFF.

This sequence joins TRBV4-1 and TRBJ2-7, with D possibly being TRBD2 (6 bases). The germline gives CDR1 MGHRA, CDR2 YSYEKL. V was pared by 0 bases and J by 6 bases, with 15 bases between. The CDR3 has 15 residues. In DNA form, the CDR3 reads TGCGCCAGCAGCCAAGAACCCCGGGGGAGAGGCGAGCAGTACTTC. Translated, it gives CASSQEPRGRGEQYF.

The chain links TRBV5-4 to TRBJ2-3; maybe TRBD2 (6 bases). Germline CDR1 reads SGHNT; CDR2 reads YYREEE (reference sequence). V lost 5 bases and J 1 base, leaving 11 bases between the germline ends. The length of the CDR3 is 14 residues. The CDR3 reads CASSLSGGTDTQYF. As DNA, the CDR3 is TGTGCCAGCAGTCTTAGCGGAGGCACAGATACGCAGTATTTT.

The chain joins TRBV24-1 to TRBJ2-2; D is undetermined. The CDR3 loop spans 13 amino acids. Germline-derived CDR1 and CDR2 are KGHDR and SFDVKD. V dropped 6 bases and J dropped 0 bases, with 4 bases sitting between them. The CDR3 spells CATSHPNTGELFF. As DNA, the CDR3 is TGTGCCACCAGTCATCCGAACACCGGGGAGCTGTTTTTT.

This sequence joins TRBV2 and TRBJ1-6; 10 nucleotides align to TRBD1. The length of the CDR3 is 14 residues. The germline gives CDR1 SNHLY, CDR2 FYNNEI. The V segment lost 6 bases and the J segment 8 bases; nucleotides outside the gene matches: 4. The CDR3 sequence is CASRTDRGDSPLHF. The CDR3 nucleotides read TGTGCCAGCAGAACGGACAGGGGGGATTCACCCCTCCACTTT.

The chain employs TRBV2 and TRBJ1-3; TRBD1 might be the D (5 bases). From germline, CDR1 is SNHLY and CDR2 FYNNEI. Trimming took off 5 bases at V and 0 bases at J, with 8 bases between the two ends. This CDR3 contains 14 residues. The CDR3 region is CASSPQVSGNTIYF. The CDR3 region has the DNA TGTGCCAGCAGTCCACAGGTCTCTGGAAACACCATATATTTT.

The V gene is TRBV6-5, the J gene TRBJ1-6, with a tentative D call TRBD1 (5 bases). This CDR3 spans 15 amino acids. V lost 7 bases and J 0 bases, leaving 10 bases between the germline ends. Germline CDR1 and CDR2: MNHEY and SVGAGI. The CDR3 sequence is CASKRGSSYNSPLHF. The CDR3 nucleotides are TGTGCCAGCAAGCGGGGGAGCTCCTATAATTCACCCCTCCACTTT.

The chain has TRBV5-1 and TRBJ2-1, with a tentative D call TRBD1 (6 bases). V gave up 2 bases and J gave up 6 bases, with 12 bases separating them. The CDR3 is 14 residues long. Per germline, CDR1 SGHRS and CDR2 YFSETQ. Here the CDR3 reads CASSFLDSSNEQFF. For the CDR3, the DNA is TGCGCCAGCAGCTTCCTGGACAGCAGCAATGAGCAGTTCTTC.

This clone showed up just once. The rearrangement links TRBV7-9 to TRBJ2-1; 10 bases agree with TRBD2. CDR1 SEHNR and CDR2 FQNEAQ come from the germline V gene (reference sequence). The CDR3 has 18 residues. V shed 5 bases and J 7 bases; nucleotides not matched to a gene: 17. The CDR3 nucleotides read TGTGCCAGCAGCCCGACCCCGGCTAGCGGGGGCCATTGGAATGAGCAGTTCTTC. This encodes CASSPTPASGGHWNEQFF.

The chain joins TRBV2 to TRBJ2-7; 8 bases match TRBD1. V dropped 4 bases and J dropped 6; count of bases not matched to a gene: 5. CDR3 length: 13 amino acids. CDR1 is SNHLY, CDR2 FYNNEI, per germline. This CDR3 reads CASSAQGASEQYF. The DNA for the CDR3 is TGTGCCAGCAGTGCCCAGGGGGCATCCGAGCAGTACTTC.

The V call is TRBV7-2, the J call TRBJ2-5, with 9 positions matching TRBD1. Germline V gene data show CDR1 as SGHTA and CDR2 as FQGNSA. V was clipped by 5 bases and J by 5 bases; unmatched bases: 9. The CDR3 length is 15 residues. CDR3 sequence (DNA): TGTGCCAGCAGCCTACCGGGACAGGGATCCGAGACCCAGTACTTC. Residues: CASSLPGQGSETQYF.

This clone has just one count. The sample carries other DNA sequences with the same CDR3. The chain combines TRBV7-9 with TRBJ2-3; 10 bases map to TRBD2. V lost 5 bases, J lost 1 base, and 3 bases stayed unmatched. The CDR3 has 15 amino acids. In germline, CDR1 is SEHNR, CDR2 FQNEAQ (reference sequence). The CDR3 nucleotides read TGTGCCAGCAGCCCCACTAGCGGGGGCACAGATACGCAGTATTTT. Its protein product is CASSPTSGGTDTQYF.

The V and J genes are TRBV14 and TRBJ2-5; 13 nucleotides line up with TRBD2. The V segment lost 4 bases and the J segment 9 bases; nucleotides outside the gene matches: 5. The CDR3 length is 14 residues. From germline, CDR1 is SGHDN and CDR2 FVKESK. The CDR3 loop reads CASSPRTSGGPQYF. CDR3 bases: TGTGCCAGCAGCCCCCGGACTAGCGGGGGCCCCCAGTACTTC.